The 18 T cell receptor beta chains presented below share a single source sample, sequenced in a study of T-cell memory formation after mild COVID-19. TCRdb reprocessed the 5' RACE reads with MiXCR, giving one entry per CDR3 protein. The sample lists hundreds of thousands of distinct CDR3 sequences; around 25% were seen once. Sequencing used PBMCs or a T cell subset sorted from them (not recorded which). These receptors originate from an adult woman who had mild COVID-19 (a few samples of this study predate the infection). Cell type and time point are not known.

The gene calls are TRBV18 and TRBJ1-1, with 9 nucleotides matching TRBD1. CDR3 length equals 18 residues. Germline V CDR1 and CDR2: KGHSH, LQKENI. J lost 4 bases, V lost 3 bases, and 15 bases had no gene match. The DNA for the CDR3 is TGTGCCAGCTCACCTTGGGACACAGGGGGCATTTTTGTCACTGAAGCTTTCTTT. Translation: CASSPWDTGGIFVTEAFF.

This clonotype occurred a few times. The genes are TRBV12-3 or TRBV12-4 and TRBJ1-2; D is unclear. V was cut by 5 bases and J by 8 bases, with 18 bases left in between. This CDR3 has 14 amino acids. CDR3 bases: TGTGCCAGCAGTGCCCCGGGGTGGGTAGGCGGCTACACCTTC. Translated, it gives CASSAPGWVGGYTF.

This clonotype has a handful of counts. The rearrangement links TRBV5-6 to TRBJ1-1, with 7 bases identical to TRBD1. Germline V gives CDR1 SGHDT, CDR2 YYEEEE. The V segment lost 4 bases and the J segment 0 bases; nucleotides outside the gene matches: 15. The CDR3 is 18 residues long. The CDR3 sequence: CASSHLRGGKDLNTEAFF. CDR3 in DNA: TGTGCCAGCAGCCACCTTAGAGGGGGCAAGGATTTGAACACTGAAGCTTTCTTT.

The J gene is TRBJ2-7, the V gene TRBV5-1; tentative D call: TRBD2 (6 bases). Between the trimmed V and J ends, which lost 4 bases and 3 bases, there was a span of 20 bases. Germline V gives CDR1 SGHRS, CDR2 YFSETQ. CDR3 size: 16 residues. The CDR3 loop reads CASSANPGARGYEQYF. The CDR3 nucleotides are TGCGCCAGCAGCGCGAATCCGGGAGCGAGGGGCTACGAGCAGTACTTC.

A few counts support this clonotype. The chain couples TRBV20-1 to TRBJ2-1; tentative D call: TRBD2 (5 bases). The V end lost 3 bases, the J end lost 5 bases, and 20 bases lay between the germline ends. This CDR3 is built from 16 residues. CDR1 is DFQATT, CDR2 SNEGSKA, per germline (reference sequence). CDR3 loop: CSASTPSSQADNEQFF. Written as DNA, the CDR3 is TGCAGTGCTAGCACCCCTAGCTCCCAGGCGGACAATGAGCAGTTCTTC.

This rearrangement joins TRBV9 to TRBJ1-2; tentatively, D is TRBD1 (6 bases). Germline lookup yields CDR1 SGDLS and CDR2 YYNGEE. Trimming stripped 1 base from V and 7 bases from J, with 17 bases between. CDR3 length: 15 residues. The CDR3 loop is CASSVTVGQRGGYTF. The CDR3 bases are TGTGCCAGCAGCGTAACCGTCGGACAGAGGGGTGGCTACACCTTC.

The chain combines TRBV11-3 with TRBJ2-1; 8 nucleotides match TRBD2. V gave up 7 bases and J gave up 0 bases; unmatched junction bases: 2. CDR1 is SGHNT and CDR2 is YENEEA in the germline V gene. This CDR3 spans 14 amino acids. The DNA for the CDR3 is TGTGCCAGCAATAGCGGGATCTCCTACAATGAGCAGTTCTTC. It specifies CASNSGISYNEQFF. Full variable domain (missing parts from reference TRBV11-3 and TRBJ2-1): EAGVVQSPRYKIIEKKQPVAFWCNPISGHNTLYWYLQNLGQGPELLIRYENEEAVDDSQLPKDRFSAERLKGVDSTLKIQPAELGDSAVYLCASNSGISYNEQFFGPGTRLTVL.

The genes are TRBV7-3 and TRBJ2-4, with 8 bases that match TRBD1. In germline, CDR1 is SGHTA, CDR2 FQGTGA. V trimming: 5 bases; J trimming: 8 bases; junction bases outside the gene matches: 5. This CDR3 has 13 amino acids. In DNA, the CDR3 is TGTGCCAGCAGCACAGGGGGAGAGGACATTCAGTACTTC. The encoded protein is CASSTGGEDIQYF.

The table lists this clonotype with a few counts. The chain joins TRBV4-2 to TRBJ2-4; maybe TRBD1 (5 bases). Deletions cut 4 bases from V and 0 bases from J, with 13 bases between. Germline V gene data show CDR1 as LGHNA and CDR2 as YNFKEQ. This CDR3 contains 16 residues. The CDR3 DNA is TGTGCCAGCAGCCCTCCAGACAGTCTAGCCAAAAACATTCAGTACTTC. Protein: CASSPPDSLAKNIQYF.

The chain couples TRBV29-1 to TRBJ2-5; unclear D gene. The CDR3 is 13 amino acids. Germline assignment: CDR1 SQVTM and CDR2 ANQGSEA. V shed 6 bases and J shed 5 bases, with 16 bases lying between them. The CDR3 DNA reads TGCAGCGTGCCTCAGGCGGCTGGGGAGACCCAGTACTTC. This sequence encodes CSVPQAAGETQYF. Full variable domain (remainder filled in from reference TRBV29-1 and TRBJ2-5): SAVISQKPSRDICQRGTSLTIQCQVDSQVTMMFWYRQQPGQSLTLIATANQGSEATYESGFVIDKFPISRPNLTFSTLTVSNMSPEDSSIYLCSVPQAAGETQYFGPGTRLLVL.

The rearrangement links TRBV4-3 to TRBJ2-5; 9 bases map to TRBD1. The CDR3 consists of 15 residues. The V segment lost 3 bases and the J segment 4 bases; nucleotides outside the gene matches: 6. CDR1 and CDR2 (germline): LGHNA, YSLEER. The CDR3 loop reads CASSHSTGGSETQYF. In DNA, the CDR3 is TGCGCCAGCAGCCATAGTACAGGGGGCTCAGAGACCCAGTACTTC.

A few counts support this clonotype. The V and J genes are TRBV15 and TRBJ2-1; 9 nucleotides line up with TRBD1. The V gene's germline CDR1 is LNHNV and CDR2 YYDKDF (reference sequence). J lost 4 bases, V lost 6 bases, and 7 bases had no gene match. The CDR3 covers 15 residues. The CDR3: CATRAGQGIYNEQFF. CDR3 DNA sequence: TGTGCCACCAGGGCCGGACAGGGGATATACAATGAGCAGTTCTTC.

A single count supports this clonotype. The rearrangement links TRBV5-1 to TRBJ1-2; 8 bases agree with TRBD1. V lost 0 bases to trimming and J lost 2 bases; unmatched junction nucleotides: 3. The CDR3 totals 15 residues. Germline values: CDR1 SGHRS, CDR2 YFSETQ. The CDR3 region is CASSLAGGRNYGYTF. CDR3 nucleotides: TGCGCCAGCAGCTTGGCAGGGGGCCGCAACTATGGCTACACCTTC.

This CDR3 is CAVQREGPTGEQYF. The DNA for the CDR3 is TGTGCAGTCCAGCGGGAGGGGCCAACTGGCGAGCAGTACTTC. This sequence joins TRBV7-2 and TRBJ2-7, with TRBD2 matching 10 bases. This CDR3 comprises 14 residues. The V gene's germline CDR1 is SGHTA and CDR2 FQGNSA.

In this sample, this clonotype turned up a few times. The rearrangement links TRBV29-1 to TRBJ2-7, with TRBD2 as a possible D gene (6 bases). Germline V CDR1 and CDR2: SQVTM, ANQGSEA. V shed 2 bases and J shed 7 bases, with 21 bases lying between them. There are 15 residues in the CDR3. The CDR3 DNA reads TGCAGCGTTGAAATGGCCGGGAGCTCGTCGGGTGAGCAGTACTTC. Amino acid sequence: CSVEMAGSSSGEQYF.

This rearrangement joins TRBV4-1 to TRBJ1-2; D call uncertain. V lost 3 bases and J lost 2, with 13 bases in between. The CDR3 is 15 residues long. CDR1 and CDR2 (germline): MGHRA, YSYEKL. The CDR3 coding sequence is TGCGCCAGCAGCCAGGAAAGGACGGGAAACTATGGCTACACCTTC. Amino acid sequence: CASSQERTGNYGYTF.

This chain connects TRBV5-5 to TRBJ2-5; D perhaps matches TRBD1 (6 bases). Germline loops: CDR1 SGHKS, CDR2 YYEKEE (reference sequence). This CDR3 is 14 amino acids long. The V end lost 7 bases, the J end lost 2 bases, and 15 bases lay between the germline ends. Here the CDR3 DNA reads TGTGCCAGCGCACATTCGGGACAACAAGAGACCCAGTACTTC. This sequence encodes CASAHSGQQETQYF.

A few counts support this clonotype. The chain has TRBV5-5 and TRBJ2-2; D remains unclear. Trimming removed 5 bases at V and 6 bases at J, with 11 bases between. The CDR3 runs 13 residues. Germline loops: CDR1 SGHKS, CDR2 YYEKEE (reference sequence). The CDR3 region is CASRFTSAGELFF. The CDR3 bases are TGTGCCAGCAGGTTCACAAGTGCCGGGGAGCTGTTTTTT.